What follows describes a single TCR beta chain. Its antigen target is currently unknown. No per-base quality is available; no much larger clone lies one base away. Sequences MNHEY (CDR1) and SMNVEV (CDR2) are obtained from the germline V gene (reference sequence). Including the terminal cysteine and phenylalanine, the CDR3 comprises 15 residues. This entry keeps only the CDR3 DNA: 45 bases, framed from base 1. The V end gives up 2 bases and the J end 1 base, leaving 2 bases in the junction not matched to a gene. This sample was included in a study of T cell changes during pregnancy in multiple sclerosis (dated by TCRdb to the late 2010s). Describing the broader study: In women with multiple sclerosis, the researchers looked at how the T cell repertoire shifted as pregnancy progressed.

Libraries were made using the immunoSEQ multiplex PCR assay. The clones in this table, taken by TCRdb from immuneACCESS, are in-frame only. Not every clone is retained; where verified, under half of the shortfall comes from an unresolved V gene, and the cause of the rest is unknown. The sample includes some 38,000 clones, with around 91% observed a single time. The top ten hold approximately 0.7% of the sample. The receptor was derived from a female donor in good health, enrolled as a control in a pregnancy study. The V gene is TRBV27 and the J gene is TRBJ2-3; 8 bases in between match TRBD1. Sample: CD4+ T cells from peripheral blood mononuclear cells, taken in the second trimester of pregnancy. The DNA reads as follows: TGTGCCAGCAGTTTACGGGGACAGGGCACAGATACGCAGTATTTT. This codes for CASSLRGQGTDTQYF.